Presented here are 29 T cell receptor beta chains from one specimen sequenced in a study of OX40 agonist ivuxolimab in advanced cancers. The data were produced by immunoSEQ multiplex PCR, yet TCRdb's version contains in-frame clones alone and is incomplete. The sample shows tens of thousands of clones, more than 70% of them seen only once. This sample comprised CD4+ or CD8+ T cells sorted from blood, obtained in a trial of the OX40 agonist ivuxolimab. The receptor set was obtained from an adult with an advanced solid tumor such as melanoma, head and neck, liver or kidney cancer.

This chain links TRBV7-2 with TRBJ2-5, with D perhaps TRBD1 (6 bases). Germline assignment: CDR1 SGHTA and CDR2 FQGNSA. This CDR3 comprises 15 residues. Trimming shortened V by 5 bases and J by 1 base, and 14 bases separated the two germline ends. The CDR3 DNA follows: TGTGCCAGCAGCCCCAGACAGGTCCTCCAAGAGACCCAGTACTTC. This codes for CASSPRQVLQETQYF.

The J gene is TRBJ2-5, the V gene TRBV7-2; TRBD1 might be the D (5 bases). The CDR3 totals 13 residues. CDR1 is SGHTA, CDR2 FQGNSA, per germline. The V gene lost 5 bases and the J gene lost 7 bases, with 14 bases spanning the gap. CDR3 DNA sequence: TGTGCCAGCAGCCCCGACCCTCAGGGGACCCAGTACTTC. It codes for CASSPDPQGTQYF.

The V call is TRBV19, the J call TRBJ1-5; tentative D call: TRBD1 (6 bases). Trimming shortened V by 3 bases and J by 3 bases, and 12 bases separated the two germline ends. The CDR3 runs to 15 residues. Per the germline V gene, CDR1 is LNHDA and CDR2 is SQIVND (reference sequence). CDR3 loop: CASSMSGQSNQPQHF. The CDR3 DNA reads TGTGCCAGTAGTATGTCCGGACAGTCCAATCAGCCCCAGCATTTT.

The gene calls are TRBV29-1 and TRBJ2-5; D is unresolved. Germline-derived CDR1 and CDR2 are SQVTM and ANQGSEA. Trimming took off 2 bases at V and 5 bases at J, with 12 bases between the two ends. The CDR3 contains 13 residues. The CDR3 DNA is TGCAGCGTTGAAAGGTCCTTCCGGGAGACCCAGTACTTC. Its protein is CSVERSFRETQYF.

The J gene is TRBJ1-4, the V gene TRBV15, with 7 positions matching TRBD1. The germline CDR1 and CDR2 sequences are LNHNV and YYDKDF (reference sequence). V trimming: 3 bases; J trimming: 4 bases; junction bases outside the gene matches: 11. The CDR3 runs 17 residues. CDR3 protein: CATSSIMGQINNEKLFF. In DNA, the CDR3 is TGTGCCACCAGCAGTATAATGGGACAGATAAATAATGAAAAACTGTTTTTT.

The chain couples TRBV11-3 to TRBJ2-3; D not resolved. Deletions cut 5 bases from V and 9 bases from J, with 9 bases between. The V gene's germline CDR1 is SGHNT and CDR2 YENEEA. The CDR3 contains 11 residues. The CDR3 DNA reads TGTGCCAGCAGCCTCGGGCTCACGCAGTATTTT. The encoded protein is CASSLGLTQYF.

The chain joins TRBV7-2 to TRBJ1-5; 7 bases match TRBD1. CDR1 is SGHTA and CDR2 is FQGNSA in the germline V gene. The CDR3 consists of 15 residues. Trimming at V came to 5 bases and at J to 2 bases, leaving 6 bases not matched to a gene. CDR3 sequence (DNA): TGTGCCAGCAGCCGACAGGGAGGCGGCAATCAGCCCCAGCATTTT. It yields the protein CASSRQGGGNQPQHF.

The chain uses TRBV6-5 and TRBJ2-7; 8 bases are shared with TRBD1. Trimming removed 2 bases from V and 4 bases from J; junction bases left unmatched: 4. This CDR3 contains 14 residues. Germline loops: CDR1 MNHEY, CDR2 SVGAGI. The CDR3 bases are TGTGCCAGCAGTTACGTGGACAGGGCATACGAGCAGTACTTC. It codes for CASSYVDRAYEQYF.

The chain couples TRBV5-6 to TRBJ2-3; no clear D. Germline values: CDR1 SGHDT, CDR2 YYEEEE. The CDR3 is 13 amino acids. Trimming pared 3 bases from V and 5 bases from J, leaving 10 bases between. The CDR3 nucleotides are TGTGCCAGCAGCTCCCTCATTAGAGATACGCAGTATTTT. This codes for CASSSLIRDTQYF.

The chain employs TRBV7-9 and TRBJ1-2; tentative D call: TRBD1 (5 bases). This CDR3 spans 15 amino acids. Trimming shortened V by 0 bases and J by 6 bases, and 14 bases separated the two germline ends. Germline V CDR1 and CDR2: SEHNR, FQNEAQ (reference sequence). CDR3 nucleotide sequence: TGTGCCAGCAGCTTAGCGCTAAGGGACGTGGATGGCTACACCTTC. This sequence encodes CASSLALRDVDGYTF.

In DNA, the CDR3 is TGCGCCAGCAGCTTGACAGAGCTGAACACCGGGGAGCTGTTTTTT. Protein: CASSLTELNTGELFF. The chain is built from TRBV5-1 and TRBJ2-2; D unclear. Germline V CDR1 and CDR2: SGHRS, YFSETQ. The V gene lost 1 base and the J gene lost 1 base, with 8 bases spanning the gap. The CDR3 is made up of 15 amino acids.

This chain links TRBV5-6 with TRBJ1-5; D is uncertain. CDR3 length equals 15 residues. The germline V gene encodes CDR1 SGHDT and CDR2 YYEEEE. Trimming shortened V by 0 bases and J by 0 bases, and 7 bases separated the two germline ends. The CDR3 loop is CASSLEAYSNQPQHF. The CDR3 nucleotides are TGTGCCAGCAGCTTGGAGGCTTATAGCAATCAGCCCCAGCATTTT.

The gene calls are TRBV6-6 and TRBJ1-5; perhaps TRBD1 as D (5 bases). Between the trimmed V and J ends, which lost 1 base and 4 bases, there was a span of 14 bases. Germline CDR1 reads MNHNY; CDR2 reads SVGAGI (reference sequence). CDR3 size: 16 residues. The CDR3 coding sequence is TGTGCCAGCAGTTACTATTCCGGGACGCCGAATCAGCCCCAGCATTTT. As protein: CASSYYSGTPNQPQHF.

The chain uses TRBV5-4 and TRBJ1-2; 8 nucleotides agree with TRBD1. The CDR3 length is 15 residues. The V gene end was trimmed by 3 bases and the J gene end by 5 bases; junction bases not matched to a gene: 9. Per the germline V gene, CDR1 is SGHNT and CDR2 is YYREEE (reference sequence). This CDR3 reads CASSSAGQGGYGYTF. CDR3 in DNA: TGTGCCAGCAGCTCGGCCGGACAGGGAGGGTATGGCTACACCTTC.

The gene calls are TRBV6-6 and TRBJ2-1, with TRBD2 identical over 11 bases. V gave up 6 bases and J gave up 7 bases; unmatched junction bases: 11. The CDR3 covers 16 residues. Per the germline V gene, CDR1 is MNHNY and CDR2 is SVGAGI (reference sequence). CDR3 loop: CASRRSGTSGQNEQFF. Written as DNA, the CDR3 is TGTGCCAGCAGACGAAGTGGGACTAGCGGCCAAAATGAGCAGTTCTTC.

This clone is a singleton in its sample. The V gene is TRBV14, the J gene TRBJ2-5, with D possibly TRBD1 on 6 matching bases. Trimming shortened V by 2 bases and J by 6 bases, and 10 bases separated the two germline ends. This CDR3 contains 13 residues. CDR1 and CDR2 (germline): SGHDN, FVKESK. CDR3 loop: CASSQTGTKTQYF. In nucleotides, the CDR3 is TGTGCCAGCAGCCAAACAGGGACGAAGACCCAGTACTTC.

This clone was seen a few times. DNA for the CDR3: TGTGCCAGCAGCCAGATACTAGCAAACAACAATGAGCAGTTCTTC. Translation: CASSQILANNNEQFF. The chain recombines TRBV14 with TRBJ2-1; tentative D call: TRBD2 (6 bases). Germline CDR1 SGHDN, CDR2 FVKESK. The CDR3 is made up of 15 amino acids. The V and J ends lost 3 bases and 5 bases respectively, with 14 bases between them.

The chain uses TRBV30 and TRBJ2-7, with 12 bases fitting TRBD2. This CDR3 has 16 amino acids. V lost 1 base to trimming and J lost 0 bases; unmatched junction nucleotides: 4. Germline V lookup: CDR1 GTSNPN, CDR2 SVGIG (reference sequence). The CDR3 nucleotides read TGTGCCTGGAGTGCTAGGACTAGCGGGACCTCCTACGAGCAGTACTTC. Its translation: CAWSARTSGTSYEQYF. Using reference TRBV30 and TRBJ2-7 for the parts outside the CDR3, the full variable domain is SQTIHQWPATLVQPVGSPLSLECTVEGTSNPNLYWYRQAAGRGLQLLFYSVGIGQISSEVPQNLSASRPQDRQFILSSKKLLLSDSGFYLCAWSARTSGTSYEQYFGPGTRLTVT.

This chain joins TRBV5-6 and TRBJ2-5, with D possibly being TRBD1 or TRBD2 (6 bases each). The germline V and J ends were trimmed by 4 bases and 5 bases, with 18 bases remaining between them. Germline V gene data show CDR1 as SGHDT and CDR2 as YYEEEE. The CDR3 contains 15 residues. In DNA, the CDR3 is TGTGCCAGCAGCCCCCGTTTCGGGGGCAGGGAGACCCAGTACTTC. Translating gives CASSPRFGGRETQYF.

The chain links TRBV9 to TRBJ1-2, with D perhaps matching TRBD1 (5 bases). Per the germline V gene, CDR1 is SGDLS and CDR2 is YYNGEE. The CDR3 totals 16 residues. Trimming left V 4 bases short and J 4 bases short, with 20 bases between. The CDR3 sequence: CASSPEGSGVGYGYTF. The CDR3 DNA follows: TGTGCCAGCAGCCCCGAGGGGTCGGGGGTGGGCTATGGCTACACCTTC.

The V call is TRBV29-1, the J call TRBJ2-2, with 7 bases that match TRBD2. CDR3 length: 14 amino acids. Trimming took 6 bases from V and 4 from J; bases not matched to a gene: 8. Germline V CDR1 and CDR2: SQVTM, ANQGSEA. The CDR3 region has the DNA TGCAGCGTCCCCGGGGCGGGGGTCACCGGGGAGCTGTTTTTT. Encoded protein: CSVPGAGVTGELFF.

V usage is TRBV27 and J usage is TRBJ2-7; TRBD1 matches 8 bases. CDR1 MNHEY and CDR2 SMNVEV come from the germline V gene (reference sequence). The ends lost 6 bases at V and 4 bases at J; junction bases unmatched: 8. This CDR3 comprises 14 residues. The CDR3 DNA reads TGTGCCAGCAGAACCGGGACAGGACCTTACGAGCAGTACTTC. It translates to CASRTGTGPYEQYF.

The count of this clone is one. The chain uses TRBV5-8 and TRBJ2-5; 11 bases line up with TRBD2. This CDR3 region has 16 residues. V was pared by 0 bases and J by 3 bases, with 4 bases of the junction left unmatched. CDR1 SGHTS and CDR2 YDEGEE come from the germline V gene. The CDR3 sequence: CASSLGTSGREETQYF. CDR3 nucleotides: TGTGCCAGCAGCTTGGGGACTAGCGGGCGAGAAGAGACCCAGTACTTC. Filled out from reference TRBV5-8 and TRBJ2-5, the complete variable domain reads EAGVTQSPTHLIKTRGQQATLRCSPISGHTSVYWYQQALGLGLQFLLWYDEGEERNRGNFPPRFSGRQFPNYSSELNVNALELEDSALYLCASSLGTSGREETQYFGPGTRLLVL.

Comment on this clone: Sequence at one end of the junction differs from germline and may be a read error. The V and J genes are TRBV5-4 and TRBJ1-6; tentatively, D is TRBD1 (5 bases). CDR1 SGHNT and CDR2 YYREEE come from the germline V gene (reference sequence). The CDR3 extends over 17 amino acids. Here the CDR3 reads CASSQDYTGVPNSPLHF. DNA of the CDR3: TGCGCCAGCAGCCAAGACTACACGGGGGTTCCAAATTCACCCCTCCACTTT.

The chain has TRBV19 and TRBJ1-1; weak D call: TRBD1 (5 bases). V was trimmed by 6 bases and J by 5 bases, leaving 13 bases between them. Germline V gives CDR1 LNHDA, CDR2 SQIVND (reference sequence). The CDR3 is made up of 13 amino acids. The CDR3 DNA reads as TGTGCCAGTAGACTACAGGTCATTACTGAAGCTTTCTTT. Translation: CASRLQVITEAFF.

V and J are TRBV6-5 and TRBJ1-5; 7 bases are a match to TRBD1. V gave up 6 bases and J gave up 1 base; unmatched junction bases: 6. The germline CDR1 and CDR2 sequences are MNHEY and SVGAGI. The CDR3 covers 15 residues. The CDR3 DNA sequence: TGTGCCAGCAGAGAGGGGGCGCAGAGCAATCAGCCCCAGCATTTT. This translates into CASREGAQSNQPQHF.

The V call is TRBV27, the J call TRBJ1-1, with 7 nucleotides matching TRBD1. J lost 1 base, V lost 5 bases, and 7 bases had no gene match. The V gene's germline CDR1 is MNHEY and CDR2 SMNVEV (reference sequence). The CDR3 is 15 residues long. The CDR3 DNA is TGTGCCAGCAGTCCCAAACAGGGGCGGAACACTGAAGCTTTCTTT. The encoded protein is CASSPKQGRNTEAFF.

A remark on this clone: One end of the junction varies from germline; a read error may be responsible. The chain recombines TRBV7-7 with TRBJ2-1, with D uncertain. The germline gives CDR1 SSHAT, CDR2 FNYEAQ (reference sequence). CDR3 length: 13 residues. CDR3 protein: CASSPYGVGEQFF. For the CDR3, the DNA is TGTGCTAGCAGCCCCTATGGGGTCGGCGAGCAGTTCTTC.

The CDR3 is CASGLSGNTIYF. In DNA form, the CDR3 reads TGTGCCAGCGGGCTCTCTGGAAACACCATATATTTT. V usage is TRBV6-5 and J usage is TRBJ1-3; no definite D call. The CDR3 spans 12 residues. Trimming removed 8 bases from V and 0 bases from J, with 5 bases in between. Looked up from germline, CDR1 is MNHEY and CDR2 is SVGAGI.